This is a list of T cell receptor beta chains from one sample in a study of shared clonotypes between healthy human individuals. Assay used: immunoSEQ multiplex PCR; TCRdb lists only in-frame clones, some missing. This table holds 2 million to 2.5 million clones, 95% found once. Sequences were obtained from naive CD4+ T cells sorted from blood. These receptors came from a man aged 18 to 29 in good health. Each CDR3 is given with its conserved first and last residue. The D gene is left open where the match is weak.

>TRBD2|TRBV9
CASSVSSGTSGGYNEQFF
>NA|TRBV5-8
CASSWFIFVDEQFF
>NA|TRBV6-6
CASKNSEKFHEQYF
>NA|TRBV5-5
CASSFGLWQPQHF
>TRBD1|TRBV2
CASSQDRNEKLFF
>TRBD1|TRBV2
CASSGRQGRVNTIYF
>NA|TRBV5-1
CASSLGYPEIYEQYF
>NA|TRBV18
CASSPGAPSYGYTF
>TRBD1|TRBV30
CAWTRDRGSGANVLTF
>NA|TRBV7-9
CASSPKNGDRAFF
>NA|TRBV30
CAWRREGPRSYTF
>NA|TRBV5-4
CASSLERSDTQYF
>NA|TRBV29-1
CSVTTGTTAPNYGYTF
>NA|TRBV19
CASSIRAGNTEAFF
>NA|TRBV5-4
CASSLGQNEAFF
>NA|TRBV30
CAWQDTGELFF
>NA|TRBV5-4
CASSLAVRGTTYEQYF
>NA|TRBV9
CASSVRGRETIYEQYF
>TRBD2|TRBV19
CASSRSGTSGGFSSYNEQFF